Listed here are 30 T cell receptor beta chains from one sample, sequenced in a study of blood T cell repertoires in COVID-19. TCRdb keeps only in-frame clones here, not all; method: immunoSEQ multiplex PCR. Found here are about 200,000 clones, 75% to 90% of them singletons; the top ten hold about 6.3%. The sequencing sample was made of peripheral blood. These receptors all come from a man aged 60 to 69 who had recovered from COVID-19.

The rearrangement links TRBV6-1 to TRBJ1-6; D is ambiguous. Germline V lookup: CDR1 MNHNS, CDR2 SASEGT. The CDR3 is made up of 12 amino acids. Trimming stripped 3 bases from V and 10 bases from J, with 7 bases between. CDR3 coding DNA: TGTGCCAGCAGTGACGGAGGATCACCCCTCCACTTT. It encodes CASSDGGSPLHF.

The chain recombines TRBV6-5 with TRBJ2-3, with D unresolved. Germline CDR1 is MNHEY and CDR2 is SVGAGI. Trimming cost V 6 bases and J 1 base, with 11 bases left between them. The CDR3 spans 14 residues. This CDR3 reads CASSPRYGTDTQYF. The CDR3 DNA is TGTGCCAGCAGCCCCCGGTATGGCACAGATACGCAGTATTTT.

The V and J genes are TRBV11-3 and TRBJ1-1; the D gene is possibly TRBD1 (6 bases). V lost 2 bases and J 4 bases, leaving 8 bases between the germline ends. The CDR3 spans 13 residues. Germline values: CDR1 SGHNT, CDR2 YENEEA. In DNA form, the CDR3 reads TGTGCCAGCAGCTTACAGGGGAGCACTGAAGCTTTCTTT. Translating it yields CASSLQGSTEAFF.

The rearrangement joins TRBV3-1 (or the pseudogene TRBV3-2) to TRBJ1-1; D is unclear. The CDR3 has 12 residues. Trimming removed 1 base at V and 7 bases at J, with 7 bases between. Germline V gives CDR1 LGHDT, CDR2 YNNKEL (reference sequence). The CDR3 region has the DNA TGTGCCAGCAGCCAAGTGAAGAGTGAAGCTTTCTTT. It codes for CASSQVKSEAFF.

The rearrangement joins TRBV11-2 to TRBJ1-3; 7 positions match TRBD1. The CDR3 contains 16 residues. The V segment lost 1 base and the J segment 0 bases; nucleotides outside the gene matches: 3. In germline, CDR1 is SGHAT, CDR2 FQNNGV. The CDR3 spells CASSLARDSSGNTIYF. In DNA, the CDR3 is TGTGCCAGCAGCTTAGCTCGGGACAGCTCTGGAAACACCATATATTTT.

This sequence joins TRBV4-2 and TRBJ1-2; TRBD1 matches 8 bases. The CDR3 extends over 15 amino acids. The V and J ends lost 1 base and 8 bases, in that order; junction bases with no gene match: 9. CDR1 is LGHNA, CDR2 YNFKEQ, per germline. In DNA form, the CDR3 reads TGTGCCAGCAGCCAAGTTGGCAGGGGGCTAGGAGGCTACACCTTC. Protein sequence: CASSQVGRGLGGYTF.

This sequence joins TRBV19 and TRBJ1-2; maybe TRBD1 (6 bases). The germline CDR1 and CDR2 sequences are LNHDA and SQIVND (reference sequence). The CDR3 totals 13 residues. The V and J ends lost 6 bases and 8 bases respectively, with 16 bases between them. The CDR3 region is CASRGGVPSGYTF. The DNA of the CDR3 is TGTGCCAGTAGAGGGGGAGTACCTAGCGGCTACACCTTC.

The rearrangement links TRBV2 to TRBJ2-2; TRBD2 aligns across 11 bases. Germline values: CDR1 SNHLY, CDR2 FYNNEI. There are 15 residues in the CDR3. The V and J ends lost 8 bases and 4 bases, in that order; junction bases with no gene match: 6. The CDR3 region has the DNA TGTGCCAGCGGAGCGACTAGCGGGACCACCGGGGAGCTGTTTTTT. It is translated as CASGATSGTTGELFF.

In this sample, this clone turned up once. V usage is TRBV27 and J usage is TRBJ2-6; TRBD2 matches 7 bases. CDR3 size: 16 residues. The J segment lost 0 bases and the V segment lost 7 bases, leaving 6 bases of the junction unmatched. Per germline, CDR1 MNHEY and CDR2 SMNVEV (reference sequence). CDR3 sequence: CASKRDYRSGANVLTF. In DNA form, the CDR3 reads TGTGCCAGCAAGAGGGACTACCGCTCTGGGGCCAACGTCCTGACTTTC. Complete variable domain (other parts from reference TRBV27 and TRBJ2-6): EAQVTQNPRYLITVTGKKLTVTCSQNMNHEYMSWYRQDPGLGLRQIYYSMNVEVTDKGDVPEGYKVSRKEKRNFPLILESPSPNQTSLYFCASKRDYRSGANVLTFGAGSRLTVL.

The chain has TRBV28 and TRBJ1-1; the D is unclear. V was cut by 6 bases and J by 3 bases, with 11 bases left in between. The germline V gene encodes CDR1 MDHEN and CDR2 SYDVKM. This CDR3 region has 13 residues. The CDR3 nucleotides read TGTGCCAGCAGACCCGGGTGGGACACTGAAGCTTTCTTT. Its translation: CASRPGWDTEAFF.

The chain carries TRBV28 and TRBJ1-1; unclear D gene. V was pared by 5 bases and J by 4 bases, with 14 bases between. Germline CDR1 reads MDHEN; CDR2 reads SYDVKM. This CDR3 has 14 residues. The CDR3 loop reads CASSLLVTPTEAFF. DNA of the CDR3: TGTGCCAGCAGTCTTCTCGTTACTCCCACTGAAGCTTTCTTT.

The table lists this clone with a few counts. This chain links TRBV7-9 with TRBJ1-6, with D uncertain. The CDR3 runs 14 residues. Trimming took 4 bases from V and 4 from J, leaving 8 bases between them. Germline V gene data show CDR1 as SEHNR and CDR2 as FQNEAQ (reference sequence). CDR3 bases: TGTGCCAGCAGCTCGGGTGATTATAATTCACCCCTCCACTTT. Translated: CASSSGDYNSPLHF.

The chain recombines TRBV11-2 with TRBJ1-4; maybe TRBD1 (5 bases). Trimming cost V 4 bases and J 6 bases, with 12 bases left between them. This CDR3 is built from 14 residues. Per the germline V gene, CDR1 is SGHAT and CDR2 is FQNNGV. CDR3 sequence: CASSSGLKDEKLFF. The CDR3 DNA sequence: TGTGCCAGCAGCTCGGGACTGAAGGATGAAAAACTGTTTTTT.

This chain uses TRBV5-1 with TRBJ1-1, with 8 bases identical to TRBD1. Looked up from germline, CDR1 is SGHRS and CDR2 is YFSETQ. The V and J ends lost 4 bases and 14 bases, in that order; junction bases with no gene match: 10. The length of the CDR3 is 12 residues. Here the CDR3 reads CASSPGTGIRFF. In DNA, the CDR3 is TGCGCCAGCAGCCCAGGGACAGGCATTAGGTTCTTT.

The chain employs TRBV6-2 or TRBV6-3 and TRBJ2-5, with TRBD2 identical over 16 bases. The CDR3 extends over 19 amino acids. After removal of 4 bases from V and 5 bases from J, the junction contained 13 bases not matched to a gene. Germline V CDR1 and CDR2: MNHEY, SVGEGT. CDR3 DNA sequence: TGTGCCAGCAGTTTCAAACCGGGACTAGCGGGAGGGCCCGTGGAGACCCAGTACTTC. Translating it yields CASSFKPGLAGGPVETQYF.

The V call is TRBV5-1, the J call TRBJ1-1; unclear D gene. CDR1 is SGHRS, CDR2 YFSETQ, per germline. The CDR3 is 13 amino acids. Trimming removed 2 bases from V and 7 bases from J, with 12 bases in between. CDR3 amino acids: CASSFGEGGEAFF. CDR3 sequence (DNA): TGCGCCAGCAGCTTCGGGGAGGGAGGTGAAGCTTTCTTT.

The genes are TRBV3-1 (or the pseudogene TRBV3-2) and TRBJ2-2; TRBD1 is a possible D gene (6 bases). Trimming left V 4 bases short and J 0 bases short, with 12 bases between. The V gene's germline CDR1 is LGHDT and CDR2 YNNKEL (reference sequence). The CDR3 runs to 16 residues. The chain's CDR3 is CASSLRTVANTGELFF. CDR3 bases: TGTGCCAGCAGCCTTCGGACAGTCGCGAACACCGGGGAGCTGTTTTTT.

This chain links TRBV6-5 with TRBJ2-7, with D possibly TRBD1 on 6 matching bases. The CDR3 has 15 residues. CDR1 is MNHEY and CDR2 is SVGAGI in the germline V gene. V was cut by 6 bases and J by 4 bases, with 19 bases left in between. The CDR3 nucleotides are TGTGCCAGCAGACCCGACAGGCTTTCCCTGTACGAGCAGTACTTC. Protein product: CASRPDRLSLYEQYF.

This chain uses TRBV19 with TRBJ2-7, with D possibly being TRBD2 (5 bases). The CDR3 length is 15 residues. The germline V gene encodes CDR1 LNHDA and CDR2 SQIVND (reference sequence). V was trimmed by 0 bases and J by 0 bases, leaving 9 bases between them. This CDR3 is CASSIEGGLSYEQYF. The CDR3 DNA reads TGTGCCAGTAGTATAGAAGGAGGACTCTCCTACGAGCAGTACTTC.

The rearrangement links TRBV18 to TRBJ1-2; 8 nucleotides line up with TRBD1. The CDR3 consists of 16 residues. Germline CDR1 and CDR2: KGHSH and LQKENI. Trimming took 3 bases from V and 8 from J; bases not matched to a gene: 14. The CDR3: CASSPNLDRGQGGYTF. The CDR3 DNA follows: TGTGCCAGCTCACCCAATCTCGACAGGGGACAAGGGGGCTACACCTTC.

The CDR3 sequence: CAWSASRTGSNQPQHF. The CDR3 bases are TGTGCCTGGAGCGCCAGCCGGACGGGAAGCAATCAGCCCCAGCATTTT. This rearrangement joins TRBV30 to TRBJ1-5; no reliable D call. Between the trimmed V and J ends, which lost 3 bases and 1 base, there was a span of 16 bases. This CDR3 has 16 residues. Germline assignment: CDR1 GTSNPN and CDR2 SVGIG (reference sequence).

This chain connects TRBV11-2 to TRBJ1-5; D unresolved. This CDR3 spans 15 amino acids. Germline V gene data show CDR1 as SGHAT and CDR2 as FQNNGV. V was trimmed by 4 bases and J by 3 bases, leaving 13 bases between them. For the CDR3, the DNA is TGTGCCAGCAGCTCGGGGAGCGCTCTCAATCAGCCCCAGCATTTT. Protein sequence: CASSSGSALNQPQHF. Using reference TRBV11-2 and TRBJ1-5 for the parts outside the CDR3, the full variable domain is EAGVAQSPRYKIIEKRQSVAFWCNPISGHATLYWYQQILGQGPKLLIQFQNNGVVDDSQLPKDRFSAERLKGVDSTLKIQPAKLEDSAVYLCASSSGSALNQPQHFGDGTRLSIL.

The genes are TRBV5-1 and TRBJ2-2; a weak D match, TRBD1 (6 bases). The CDR3 length is 15 residues. Trimming removed 5 bases from V and 1 base from J, with 12 bases in between. Per germline, CDR1 SGHRS and CDR2 YFSETQ. The CDR3 nucleotides are TGCGCCAGCAGTCCCGGGACACTGAACACCGGGGAGCTGTTTTTT. Amino acid sequence: CASSPGTLNTGELFF. The full variable domain, with the rest looked up from reference TRBV5-1 and TRBJ2-2, is KAGVTQTPRYLIKTRGQQVTLSCSPISGHRSVSWYQQTPGQGLQFLFEYFSETQRNKGNFPGRFSGRQFSNSRSEMNVSTLELGDSALYLCASSPGTLNTGELFFGEGSRLTVL.

The genes are TRBV25-1 and TRBJ1-3; D is unclear. V lost 1 base and J 0 bases, leaving 7 bases between the germline ends. The CDR3 spans 15 residues. From germline, CDR1 is MGHDK and CDR2 SYGVNS. The DNA for the CDR3 is TGTGCCAGCAGTGAATTTGGGAGCTCTGGAAACACCATATATTTT. Its translation is CASSEFGSSGNTIYF.

V and J are TRBV5-1 and TRBJ2-2, with TRBD1 as a possible D gene (6 bases). Germline CDR1 SGHRS, CDR2 YFSETQ. The CDR3 sequence is 15 residues long. Trimming shortened V by 5 bases and J by 1 base, and 12 bases separated the two germline ends. The CDR3 is CASRPTGVNTGELFF. For the CDR3, the DNA is TGCGCCAGCAGACCGACAGGTGTGAACACCGGGGAGCTGTTTTTT.

J is TRBJ2-3 and V is TRBV11-2; weak D call: TRBD2 (6 bases). V was clipped by 6 bases and J by 7 bases, with 14 bases between them. This CDR3 contains 13 residues. Germline V lookup: CDR1 SGHAT, CDR2 FQNNGV. DNA of the CDR3: TGTGCCAGCAGATCGCAACTAGCAAATACGCAGTATTTT. Protein: CASRSQLANTQYF.

The chain recombines TRBV9 with TRBJ2-2; 7 bases are a match to TRBD2. Germline V lookup: CDR1 SGDLS, CDR2 YYNGEE. The V gene end was trimmed by 0 bases and the J gene end by 1 base; junction bases not matched to a gene: 6. CDR3 length: 17 residues. This CDR3 is CASSVGPTSENTGELFF. In DNA form, the CDR3 reads TGTGCCAGCAGCGTAGGCCCCACTAGCGAGAACACCGGGGAGCTGTTTTTT.

J is TRBJ2-7 and V is TRBV7-2; 8 nucleotides match TRBD2. The CDR3 has 15 amino acids. Trimming at V came to 7 bases and at J to 2 bases, leaving 10 bases not matched to a gene. The germline CDR1 and CDR2 sequences are SGHTA and FQGNSA. DNA for the CDR3: TGTGCCAGCAAAGCCGGGAGGGGGGCCACCTACGAGCAGTACTTC. Amino acid sequence: CASKAGRGATYEQYF.

As for this clone: The junction does not match germline at one end; this may be a read error. The chain employs TRBV7-3 and TRBJ2-7; 9 nucleotides align to TRBD1. Germline V CDR1 and CDR2: SGHTA, FQGTGA. CDR3 size: 13 residues. The DNA for the CDR3 is TGTGCCAGCAGCTTAACGCGGACAGGGGACCCCGACTTC. It specifies CASSLTRTGDPDF.

The CDR3 DNA sequence: TGCGCCAGCAGCTTGGCGGGGGAAGTGAACACTGAAGCTTTCTTT. Its translation is CASSLAGEVNTEAFF. The rearrangement joins TRBV5-1 to TRBJ1-1; TRBD1 is a possible D gene (5 bases). V shed 0 bases and J shed 0 bases, with 9 bases lying between them. Germline V gene lookup returns CDR1 SGHRS and CDR2 YFSETQ. This CDR3 comprises 15 residues.